The T cell receptor (beta chain) under discussion was sequenced for a study of tumor and adjacent non-tumor tissue in lung cancer. Study details: Patients comprised 12 adenocarcinoma, 2 squamous cell carcinoma and 1 small cell lung cancer.

The CDR3 consists of 15 residues. CDR1 is SGHRS, CDR2 YFSETQ, per germline. Points from the study as a whole: Top 100 clones took a larger repertoire share in normal lung. Significantly higher TCR diversity was found in tumor than normal lung.

A modified ARM-PCR protocol with three rounds of nested PCR amplified TCRbeta. TCRdb processed the multiplex PCR reads anew with MiXCR; each CDR3 protein has one entry. The data show about 100,000 distinct CDR3 sequences, less than 75% seen once. Worth noting for this clonotype: The antigen is unknown. At one boundary the junction diverges from the germline segment, which might be a read error.

This sample's RNA came from whole unsorted tissue. More than 3 cm separated this lung sample from the edge of the tumor. Between August and November 2014, newly diagnosed, chemotherapy-naive lung cancer patients underwent thoracic surgery in China. This chain joins TRBV5-1 and TRBJ2-1, with 7 bases matching TRBD2. The sequenced sample consisted of distant non-tumor lung tissue. This TCR was sampled from a man aged 25-45 years with non-small cell lung cancer. The CDR3 sequence is CAGSLGGGLVNEQFF. CDR3 coding DNA: TGCGCCGGCAGCTTGGGGGGGGGACTTGTCAATGAGCAGTTCTTC.